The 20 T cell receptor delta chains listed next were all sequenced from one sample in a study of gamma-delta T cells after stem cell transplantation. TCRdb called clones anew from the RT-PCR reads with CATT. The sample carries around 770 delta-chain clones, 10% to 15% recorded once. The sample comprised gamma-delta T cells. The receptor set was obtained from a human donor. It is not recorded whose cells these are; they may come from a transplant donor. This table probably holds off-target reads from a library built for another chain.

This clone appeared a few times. CDR3 amino acids: CACEPLGDTSDKLIF. The CDR3 DNA sequence: TGTGCCTGTGAGCCACTGGGGGATACTTCCGATAAACTCATCTTT. The chain links TRDV2 to TRDJ1; TRDD3 agrees at 12 bases. This CDR3 comprises 15 residues. V dropped 4 bases and J dropped 3; count of bases not matched to a gene: 5. Germline V gene data show CDR1 as GEAIGNYY and CDR2 as EKD.

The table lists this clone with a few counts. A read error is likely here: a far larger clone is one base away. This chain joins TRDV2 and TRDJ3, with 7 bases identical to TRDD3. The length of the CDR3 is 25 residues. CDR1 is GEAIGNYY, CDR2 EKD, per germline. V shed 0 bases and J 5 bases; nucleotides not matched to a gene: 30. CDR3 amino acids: CACDTVSGWGTPLRLSSRDTRQMFF. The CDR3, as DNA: TGTGCCTGTGACACCGTGAGTGGATGGGGGACCCCGCTTCGTTTATCGTCCCGGGACACCCGACAGATGTTTTTC.

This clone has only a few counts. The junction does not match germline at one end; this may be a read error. In DNA, the CDR3 is TGTGCCTGTGACGAACTGGGGGATACGCGTAGTAAACCCATCTTT. Translating it yields CACDELGDTRSKPIF. This chain links TRDV2 with TRDJ1, with 13 bases that match TRDD3. Germline CDR1 GEAIGNYY, CDR2 EKD. The CDR3 is made up of 15 amino acids.

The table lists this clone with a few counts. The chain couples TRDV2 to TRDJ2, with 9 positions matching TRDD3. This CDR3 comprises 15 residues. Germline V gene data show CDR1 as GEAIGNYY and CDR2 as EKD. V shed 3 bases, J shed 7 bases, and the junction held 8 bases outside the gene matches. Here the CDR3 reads CACDPLGDAQAQLFF. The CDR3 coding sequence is TGTGCCTGTGACCCCCTGGGGGATGCCCAAGCACAACTCTTCTTT.

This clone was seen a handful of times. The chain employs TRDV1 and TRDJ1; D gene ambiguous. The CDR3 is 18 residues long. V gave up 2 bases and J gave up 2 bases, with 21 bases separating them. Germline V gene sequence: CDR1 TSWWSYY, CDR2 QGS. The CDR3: CALGEEEVRPANTDKLIF. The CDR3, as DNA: TGTGCTCTTGGGGAAGAGGAGGTAAGGCCAGCTAATACCGATAAACTCATCTTT.

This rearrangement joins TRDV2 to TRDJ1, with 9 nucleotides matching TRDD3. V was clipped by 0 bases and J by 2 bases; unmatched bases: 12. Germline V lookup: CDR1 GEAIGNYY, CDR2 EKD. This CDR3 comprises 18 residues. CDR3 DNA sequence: TGTGCCTGTGACACCGTCAGGCTGGGGGATGTCTATACCGATAAACTCATCTTT. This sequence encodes CACDTVRLGDVYTDKLIF.

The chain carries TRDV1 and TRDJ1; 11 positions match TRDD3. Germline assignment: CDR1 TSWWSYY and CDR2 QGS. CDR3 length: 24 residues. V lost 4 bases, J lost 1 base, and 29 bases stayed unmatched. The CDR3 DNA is TGTGCTCTTGGGGCCCCCTTTTTCCTTCGAGGACTCGAAGTCTGGGGGATACTCACCGATAAACTCATCTTT. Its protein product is CALGAPFFLRGLEVWGILTDKLIF.

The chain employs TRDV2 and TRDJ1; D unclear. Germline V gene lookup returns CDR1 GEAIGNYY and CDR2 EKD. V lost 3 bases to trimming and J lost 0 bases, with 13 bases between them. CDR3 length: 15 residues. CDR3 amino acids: CACDSLAEYTDKLIF. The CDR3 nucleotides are TGTGCCTGTGACTCCTTGGCGGAGTACACCGATAAACTCATCTTT.

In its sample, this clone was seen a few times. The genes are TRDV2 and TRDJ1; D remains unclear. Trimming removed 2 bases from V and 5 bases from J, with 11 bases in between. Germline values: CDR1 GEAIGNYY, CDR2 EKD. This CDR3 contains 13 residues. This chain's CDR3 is CACDMVGRDKLIF. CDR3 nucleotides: TGTGCCTGTGACATGGTAGGGAGGGATAAACTCATCTTT.

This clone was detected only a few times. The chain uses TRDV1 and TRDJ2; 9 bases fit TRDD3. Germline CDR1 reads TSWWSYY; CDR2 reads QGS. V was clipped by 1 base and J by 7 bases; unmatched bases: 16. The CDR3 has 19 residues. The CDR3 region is CALGEQEWGIGFVGAQLFF. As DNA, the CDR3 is TGTGCTCTTGGGGAACAGGAATGGGGGATAGGATTTGTTGGAGCACAACTCTTCTTT.

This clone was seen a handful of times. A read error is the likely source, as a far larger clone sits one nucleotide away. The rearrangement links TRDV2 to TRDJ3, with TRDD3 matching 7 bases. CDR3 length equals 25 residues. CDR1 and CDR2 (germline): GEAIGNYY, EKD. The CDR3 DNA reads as TGTGCCTGTGACACCGTGAGTGGATGGGGGACCCCGCTTCGTTTATCGTCCTGGGACACCCAACAGATGTTTTTC. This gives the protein CACDTVSGWGTPLRLSSWDTQQMFF.

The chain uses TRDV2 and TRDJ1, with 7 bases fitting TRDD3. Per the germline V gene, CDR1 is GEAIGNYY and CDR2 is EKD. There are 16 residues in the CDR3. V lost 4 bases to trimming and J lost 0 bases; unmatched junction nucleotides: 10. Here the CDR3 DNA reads TGTGCCTGTGAAGTTGGGGGACCTCTTTACACCGATAAACTCATCTTT. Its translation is CACEVGGPLYTDKLIF.

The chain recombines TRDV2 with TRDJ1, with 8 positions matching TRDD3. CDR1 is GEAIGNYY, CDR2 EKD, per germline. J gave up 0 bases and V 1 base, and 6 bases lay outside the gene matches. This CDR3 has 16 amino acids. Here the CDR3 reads CACDTLGELDTDKLIF. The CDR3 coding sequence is TGTGCCTGTGACACGCTGGGGGAACTGGACACCGATAAACTCATCTTT.

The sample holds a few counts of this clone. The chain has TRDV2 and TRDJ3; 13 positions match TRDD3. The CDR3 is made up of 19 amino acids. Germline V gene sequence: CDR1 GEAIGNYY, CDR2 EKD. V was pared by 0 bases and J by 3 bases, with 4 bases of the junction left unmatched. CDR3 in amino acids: CACDTGLGDTRWDTRQMFF. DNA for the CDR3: TGTGCCTGTGACACCGGACTGGGGGATACGCGCTGGGACACCCGACAGATGTTTTTC.

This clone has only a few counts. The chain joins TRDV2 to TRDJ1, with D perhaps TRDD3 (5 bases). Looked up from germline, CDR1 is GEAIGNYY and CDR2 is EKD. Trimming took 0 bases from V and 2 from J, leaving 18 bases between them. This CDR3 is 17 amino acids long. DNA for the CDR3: TGTGCCTGTGACACCGTTACCATACTGGAGAAAACCGATAAACTCATCTTT. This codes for CACDTVTILEKTDKLIF.

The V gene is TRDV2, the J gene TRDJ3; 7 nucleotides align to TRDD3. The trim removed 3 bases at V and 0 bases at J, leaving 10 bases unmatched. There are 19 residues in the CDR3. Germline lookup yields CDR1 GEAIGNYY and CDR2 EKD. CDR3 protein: CACDPSGGPRSWDTRQMFF. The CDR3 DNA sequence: TGTGCCTGTGACCCGTCTGGGGGCCCCCGCTCCTGGGACACCCGACAGATGTTTTTC.

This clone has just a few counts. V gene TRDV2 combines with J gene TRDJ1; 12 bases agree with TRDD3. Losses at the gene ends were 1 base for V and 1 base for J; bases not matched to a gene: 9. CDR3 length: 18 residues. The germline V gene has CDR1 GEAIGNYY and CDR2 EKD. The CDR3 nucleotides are TGTGCCTGTGACACTCTTTTACTGGGGGATACACTCACCGATAAACTCATCTTT. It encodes CACDTLLLGDTLTDKLIF.

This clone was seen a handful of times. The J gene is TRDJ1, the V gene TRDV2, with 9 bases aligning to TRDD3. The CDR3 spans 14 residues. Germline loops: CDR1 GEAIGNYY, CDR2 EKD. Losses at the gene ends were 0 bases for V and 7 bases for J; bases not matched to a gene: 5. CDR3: CACDTLLGDLKLIF. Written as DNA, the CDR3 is TGTGCCTGTGACACCTTACTGGGGGACCTTAAACTCATCTTT.

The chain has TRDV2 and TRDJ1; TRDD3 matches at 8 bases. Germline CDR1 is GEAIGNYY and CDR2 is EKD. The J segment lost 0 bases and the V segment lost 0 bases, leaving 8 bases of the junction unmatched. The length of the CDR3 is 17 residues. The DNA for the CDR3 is TGTGCCTGTGACACCGTACTGGGGGTTCCGTACACCGATAAACTCATCTTT. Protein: CACDTVLGVPYTDKLIF.

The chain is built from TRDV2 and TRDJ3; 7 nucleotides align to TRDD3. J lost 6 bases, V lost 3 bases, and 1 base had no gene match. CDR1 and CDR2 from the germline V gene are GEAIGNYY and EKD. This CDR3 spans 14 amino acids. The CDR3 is CACDGIQDTRQMFF. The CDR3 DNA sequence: TGTGCCTGTGACGGGATACAGGACACCCGACAGATGTTTTTC.